This is a list of T cell receptor beta chains from one sample in a study of CD8 T cells in ankylosing spondylitis. MiXCR, run by TCRdb on the 5' RACE reads, gives a single entry per CDR3 protein. Of more than 400,000 distinct CDR3 sequences listed, roughly 5.3% were seen once; the top ten hold 3% to 4%. The sample consisted of blood, either unsorted or a sorted T cell fraction (not recorded which). These receptors originate from a male donor with ankylosing spondylitis. CDR3s include the opening cysteine and the closing phenylalanine or tryptophan. Each record gives: V gene, CDR3 length, D gene, J gene, clone size, CDR3 DNA, CDR3 protein. D genes are given only for firm matches. Some rows have no size entry. The others give once, few or many, or a class for an expanded clone.

V gene: TRBV20-1; CDR3 length: 15; D gene: TRBD1; J gene: TRBJ2-1; clone size: many; CDR3 DNA: TGCAGTGCCCTTGGACAGGGGAGCTCCTACAATGAGCAGTTCTTC; CDR3 protein: CSALGQGSSYNEQFF
V gene: TRBV7-9; CDR3 length: 13; D gene: .; J gene: TRBJ1-1; clone size: many; CDR3 DNA: TGTGCCAGCAGCACGGTGGTGGAACGAGGAGCTTTCTTT; CDR3 protein: CASSTVVERGAFF
V gene: TRBV5-6; CDR3 length: 16; D gene: TRBD1; J gene: TRBJ1-2; clone size: many; CDR3 DNA: TGTGCCAGCAGCTTATCCGGGACAGGACCACTCTATGGCTACACCTTC; CDR3 protein: CASSLSGTGPLYGYTF
V gene: TRBV5-1; CDR3 length: 14; D gene: .; J gene: TRBJ2-1; clone size: many; CDR3 DNA: TGCGCCAGCAGCTTGGCCCGGCAGGGGAATGAGCAGTTCTTC; CDR3 protein: CASSLARQGNEQFF
V gene: TRBV5-1; CDR3 length: 14; D gene: .; J gene: TRBJ2-1; clone size: many; CDR3 DNA: TGCGCCAGCAGCGGAGGAGGGCCGGGGAATGAGCAGTTCTTC; CDR3 protein: CASSGGGPGNEQFF
V gene: TRBV12-3/TRBV12-4; CDR3 length: 13; D gene: .; J gene: TRBJ1-1; clone size: many; CDR3 DNA: TGTGCCAGCAGTTTGGGGGGCCTCACTGAAGCTTTCTTT; CDR3 protein: CASSLGGLTEAFF
V gene: TRBV7-9; CDR3 length: 13; D gene: .; J gene: TRBJ2-1; clone size: many; CDR3 DNA: TGTGCCAGCAGCTTGGGGTCTCGCAATGAGCAGTTCTTC; CDR3 protein: CASSLGSRNEQFF
V gene: TRBV6-1; CDR3 length: 14; D gene: .; J gene: TRBJ2-2; clone size: many; CDR3 DNA: TGTGCCAGCAGAAGGGTCTTGAACACCGGGGAGCTGTTTTTT; CDR3 protein: CASRRVLNTGELFF
V gene: TRBV9; CDR3 length: 13; D gene: .; J gene: TRBJ2-3; clone size: many; CDR3 DNA: TGTGCCAGCAGCGTAGAACCACACGATACGCAGTATTTT; CDR3 protein: CASSVEPHDTQYF
V gene: TRBV4-3; CDR3 length: 17; D gene: .; J gene: TRBJ2-4; clone size: many; CDR3 DNA: TGCGCCAGCAGCCAAAAGCTAGGACCGGGACACCTAAACATTCAGTACTTC; CDR3 protein: CASSQKLGPGHLNIQYF
V gene: TRBV7-9; CDR3 length: 14; D gene: .; J gene: TRBJ2-5; clone size: many; CDR3 DNA: TGTGCCAGCAGGGGATTCGACAGGCAAGAGACCCAGTACTTC; CDR3 protein: CASRGFDRQETQYF
V gene: TRBV20-1; CDR3 length: 11; D gene: .; J gene: TRBJ2-7; clone size: many; CDR3 DNA: TGCAGTGCTTTGGACAGACACGGGGGGTACTTC; CDR3 protein: CSALDRHGGYF
V gene: TRBV20-1; CDR3 length: 13; D gene: .; J gene: TRBJ2-5; clone size: many; CDR3 DNA: TGCAGTGCTAGTATCTCCGGGGGAGAGACCCAGTACTTC; CDR3 protein: CSASISGGETQYF
V gene: TRBV12-3/TRBV12-4; CDR3 length: 14; D gene: TRBD1; J gene: TRBJ1-1; clone size: many; CDR3 DNA: TGTGCCAGCAGTGCACAGGGGATGAACACTGAAGCTTTCTTT; CDR3 protein: CASSAQGMNTEAFF
V gene: TRBV7-3; CDR3 length: 14; D gene: .; J gene: TRBJ2-7; clone size: few; CDR3 DNA: TGTGCCAGCGCCCCAACAGGGTCCCCCTACGAGCAGTACTTC; CDR3 protein: CASAPTGSPYEQYF
V gene: TRBV28; CDR3 length: 15; D gene: .; J gene: TRBJ2-2; clone size: .; CDR3 DNA: TGTGCCAGCAGTTTAGCAGGGGCCAAAGGCGGGGAGCTGTTTTTT; CDR3 protein: CASSLAGAKGGELFF
V gene: TRBV13; CDR3 length: 14; D gene: TRBD2; J gene: TRBJ2-7; clone size: many; CDR3 DNA: TGTGCCAGCAGCCGTCGGGGGGGACAATACGAGCAGTACTTC; CDR3 protein: CASSRRGGQYEQYF
V gene: TRBV20-1; CDR3 length: 15; D gene: .; J gene: TRBJ1-1; clone size: many; CDR3 DNA: TGCAGTGCTAGACAAAAGAGGGAAGTGAACACTGAAGCTTTCTTT; CDR3 protein: CSARQKREVNTEAFF
V gene: TRBV7-2; CDR3 length: 13; D gene: .; J gene: TRBJ2-7; clone size: .; CDR3 DNA: TGTGCCAGCAGCTTAGCGAAAGGGCAGCTTGGGTACTTC; CDR3 protein: CASSLAKGQLGYF
V gene: TRBV12-3/TRBV12-4; CDR3 length: 14; D gene: .; J gene: TRBJ1-6; clone size: many; CDR3 DNA: TGTGCCAGCAGTTTACGGGGCCGAAATTCACCCCTCCACTTT; CDR3 protein: CASSLRGRNSPLHF
V gene: TRBV5-1; CDR3 length: 11; D gene: .; J gene: TRBJ2-5; clone size: many; CDR3 DNA: TGCGCCAGCAGCTCCCAAGAGACCCAGTACTTC; CDR3 protein: CASSSQETQYF
V gene: TRBV20-1; CDR3 length: 13; D gene: .; J gene: TRBJ1-6; clone size: many; CDR3 DNA: TGCAGTGCGTCCTCGACTGTTATTTCACCCCTCCACTTT; CDR3 protein: CSASSTVISPLHF
V gene: TRBV20-1; CDR3 length: 11; D gene: .; J gene: TRBJ1-1; clone size: many; CDR3 DNA: TGCAGTGCTTCGTCCCACACTGAAGCTTTCTTT; CDR3 protein: CSASSHTEAFF
V gene: TRBV27; CDR3 length: 14; D gene: .; J gene: TRBJ1-1; clone size: many; CDR3 DNA: TGTGCCAGCAGTAACCTCGGACAGAACACTGAAGCTTTCTTT; CDR3 protein: CASSNLGQNTEAFF
V gene: TRBV5-1; CDR3 length: 14; D gene: .; J gene: TRBJ1-1; clone size: many; CDR3 DNA: TGCGCCAGCAGCTTGATTGGGGTTGGCACTGAAGCTTTCTTT; CDR3 protein: CASSLIGVGTEAFF
V gene: TRBV10-3; CDR3 length: 13; D gene: TRBD1; J gene: TRBJ1-6; clone size: many; CDR3 DNA: TGTGCCATCAGTGGGGACAGGAATTCACCCCTCCACTTT; CDR3 protein: CAISGDRNSPLHF
V gene: TRBV20-1; CDR3 length: 15; D gene: .; J gene: TRBJ2-7; clone size: many; CDR3 DNA: TGCAGTGCTAGAGATAGAACAGGCGCACGGGACGAGCAGTACTTC; CDR3 protein: CSARDRTGARDEQYF
V gene: TRBV7-2; CDR3 length: 16; D gene: .; J gene: TRBJ2-6; clone size: .; CDR3 DNA: TGTGCCAGCAGCTTGATGGGCGTCTCTGGGGCCAACGTCCTGACTTTC; CDR3 protein: CASSLMGVSGANVLTF
V gene: TRBV5-1; CDR3 length: 13; D gene: .; J gene: TRBJ2-7; clone size: .; CDR3 DNA: TGCGCCAGCAGCTCCCGCAGAAGTGGCGAGCAGTACTTC; CDR3 protein: CASSSRRSGEQYF
V gene: TRBV29-1; CDR3 length: 13; D gene: .; J gene: TRBJ2-3; clone size: many; CDR3 DNA: TGCAGCGTTGCAGGGAGCACGGCAGATACGCAGTATTTT; CDR3 protein: CSVAGSTADTQYF
V gene: TRBV18; CDR3 length: 14; D gene: .; J gene: TRBJ2-7; clone size: few; CDR3 DNA: TGTGCCAGCTCAAAAGGGGTCCACTCCTACGAGCAGTACTTC; CDR3 protein: CASSKGVHSYEQYF
V gene: TRBV2; CDR3 length: 18; D gene: TRBD2; J gene: TRBJ2-1; clone size: few; CDR3 DNA: TGTGCCAGCAGGGGACTAGCGGGAGCCCTCTCCGGGTACAATGAGCAGTTCTTC; CDR3 protein: CASRGLAGALSGYNEQFF
V gene: TRBV29-1; CDR3 length: 13; D gene: .; J gene: TRBJ2-2; clone size: many; CDR3 DNA: TGCAGCGTTGAGAAGTGGGACACCGGGGAGCTGTTTTTT; CDR3 protein: CSVEKWDTGELFF
V gene: TRBV5-1; CDR3 length: 14; D gene: .; J gene: TRBJ2-3; clone size: many; CDR3 DNA: TGCGCCAGCAGCTCCTCGCGGGCCACAGATACGCAGTATTTT; CDR3 protein: CASSSSRATDTQYF
V gene: TRBV5-1; CDR3 length: 13; D gene: .; J gene: TRBJ2-7; clone size: many; CDR3 DNA: TGCGCCAGCAGCCCCGTGGGAGTCTACGAGCAGTACTTC; CDR3 protein: CASSPVGVYEQYF
V gene: TRBV5-1; CDR3 length: 13; D gene: TRBD2; J gene: TRBJ2-7; clone size: many; CDR3 DNA: TGCGCCAGCAGCCCGGGAGGGTTTTACGAGCAGTACTTC; CDR3 protein: CASSPGGFYEQYF